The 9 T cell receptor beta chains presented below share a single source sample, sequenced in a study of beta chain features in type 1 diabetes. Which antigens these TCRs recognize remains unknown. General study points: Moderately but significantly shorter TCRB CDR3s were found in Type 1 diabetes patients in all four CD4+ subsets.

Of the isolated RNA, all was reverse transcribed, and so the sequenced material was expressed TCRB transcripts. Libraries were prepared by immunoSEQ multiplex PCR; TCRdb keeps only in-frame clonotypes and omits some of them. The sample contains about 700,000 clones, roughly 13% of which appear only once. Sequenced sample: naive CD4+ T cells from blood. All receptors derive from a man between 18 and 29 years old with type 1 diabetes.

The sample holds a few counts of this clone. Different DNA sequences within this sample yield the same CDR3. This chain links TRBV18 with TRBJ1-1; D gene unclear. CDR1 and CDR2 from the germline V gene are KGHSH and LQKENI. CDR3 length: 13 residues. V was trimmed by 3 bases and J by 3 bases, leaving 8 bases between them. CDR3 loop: CASSPGRDTEAFF. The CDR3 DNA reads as TGTGCCAGCTCACCTGGGCGGGACACTGAAGCTTTCTTT.

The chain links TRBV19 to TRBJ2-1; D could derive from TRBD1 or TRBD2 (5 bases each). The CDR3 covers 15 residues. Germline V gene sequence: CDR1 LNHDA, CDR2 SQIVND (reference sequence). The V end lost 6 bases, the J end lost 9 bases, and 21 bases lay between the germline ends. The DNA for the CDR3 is TGTGCCAGTAGAGACACGGGACCCGCCAGGAGTGAGCAGTTCTTC. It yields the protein CASRDTGPARSEQFF.

The CDR3 here is CASSKTSGSSYNEQFF. As DNA, the CDR3 is TGTGCCAGCAGTAAAACTAGCGGGAGCTCCTACAATGAGCAGTTCTTC. The chain carries TRBV6-6 and TRBJ2-1; 11 bases are a match to TRBD2. The V segment lost 5 bases and the J segment 0 bases; nucleotides outside the gene matches: 3. The CDR3 contains 16 residues. CDR1 MNHNY and CDR2 SVGAGI come from the germline V gene (reference sequence).

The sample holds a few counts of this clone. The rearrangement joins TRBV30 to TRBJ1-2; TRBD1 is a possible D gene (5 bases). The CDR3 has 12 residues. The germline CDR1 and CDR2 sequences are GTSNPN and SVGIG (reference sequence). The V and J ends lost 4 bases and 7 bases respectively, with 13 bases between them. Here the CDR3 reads CAWNGGAGGYTF. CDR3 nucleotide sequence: TGTGCCTGGAATGGTGGGGCGGGTGGCTACACCTTC.

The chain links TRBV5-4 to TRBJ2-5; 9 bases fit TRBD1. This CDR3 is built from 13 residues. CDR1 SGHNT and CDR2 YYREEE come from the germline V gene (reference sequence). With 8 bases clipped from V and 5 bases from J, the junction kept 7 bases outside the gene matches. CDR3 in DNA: TGTGCCAGTCGGACAGGGGTCGGGGAGACCCAGTACTTC. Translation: CASRTGVGETQYF.

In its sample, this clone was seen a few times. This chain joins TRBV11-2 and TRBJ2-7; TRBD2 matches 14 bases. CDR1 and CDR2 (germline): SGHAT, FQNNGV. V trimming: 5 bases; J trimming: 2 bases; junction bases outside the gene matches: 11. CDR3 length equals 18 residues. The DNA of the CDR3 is TGTGCCAGCAGCCGCACTAGACTAGCGGGGGGGACAACCTACGAGCAGTACTTC. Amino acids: CASSRTRLAGGTTYEQYF.

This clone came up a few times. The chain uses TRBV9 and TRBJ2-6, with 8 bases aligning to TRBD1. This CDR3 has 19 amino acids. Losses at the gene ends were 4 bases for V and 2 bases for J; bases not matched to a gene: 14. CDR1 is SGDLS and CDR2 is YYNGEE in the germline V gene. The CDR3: CASSPVWAGGFTGANVLTF. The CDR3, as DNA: TGTGCCAGCAGCCCTGTTTGGGCAGGGGGCTTTACTGGGGCCAACGTCCTGACTTTC. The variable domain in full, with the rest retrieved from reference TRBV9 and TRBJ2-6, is DSGVTQTPKHLITATGQRVTLRCSPRSGDLSVYWYQQSLDQGLQFLIQYYNGEERAKGNILERFSAQQFPDLHSELNLSSLELGDSALYFCASSPVWAGGFTGANVLTFGAGSRLTVL.

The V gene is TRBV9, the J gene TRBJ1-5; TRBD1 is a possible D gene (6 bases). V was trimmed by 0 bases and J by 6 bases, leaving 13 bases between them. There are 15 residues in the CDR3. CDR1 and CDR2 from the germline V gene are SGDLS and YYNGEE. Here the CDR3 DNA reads TGTGCCAGCAGCGTAGCCCCGGGGGCGGGTCAGCCCCAGCATTTT. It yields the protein CASSVAPGAGQPQHF. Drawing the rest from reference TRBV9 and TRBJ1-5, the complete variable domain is DSGVTQTPKHLITATGQRVTLRCSPRSGDLSVYWYQQSLDQGLQFLIQYYNGEERAKGNILERFSAQQFPDLHSELNLSSLELGDSALYFCASSVAPGAGQPQHFGDGTRLSIL.

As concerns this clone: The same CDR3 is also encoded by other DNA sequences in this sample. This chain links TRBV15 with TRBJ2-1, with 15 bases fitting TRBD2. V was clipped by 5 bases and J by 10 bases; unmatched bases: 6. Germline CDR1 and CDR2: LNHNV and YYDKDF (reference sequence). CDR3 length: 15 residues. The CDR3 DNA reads TGTGCCACCAGCCCGGGACTAGCGGGGGGTGGGGAGCAGTTCTTC. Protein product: CATSPGLAGGGEQFF.